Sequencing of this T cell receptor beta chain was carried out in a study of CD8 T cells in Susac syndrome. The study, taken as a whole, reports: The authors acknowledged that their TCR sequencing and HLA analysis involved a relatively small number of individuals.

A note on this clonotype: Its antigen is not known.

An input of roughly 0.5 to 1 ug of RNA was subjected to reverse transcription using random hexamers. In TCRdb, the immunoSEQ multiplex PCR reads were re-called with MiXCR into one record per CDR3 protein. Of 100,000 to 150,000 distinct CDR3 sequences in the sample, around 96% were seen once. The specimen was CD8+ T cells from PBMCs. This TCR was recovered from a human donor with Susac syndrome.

Here the CDR3 reads CASAQVWENNYEQFF. The DNA of the CDR3 is TGCGCCAGCGCCCAGGTGTGGGAGAATAACTATGAGCAGTTCTTC. The chain links TRBV5-1 to TRBJ2-1; the D gene is possibly TRBD2 (5 bases). CDR3 length: 15 amino acids. Trimming shortened V by 7 bases and J by 8 bases, and 22 bases separated the two germline ends. Germline assignment: CDR1 SGHRS and CDR2 YFSETQ.